These 3 T cell receptor beta chains were all obtained from the same sample, sequenced in a study of T cells in localized non-small cell lung cancer. Clones were sequenced by immunoSEQ multiplex PCR, and TCRdb holds only the in-frame ones, with some missing. Seen here are 30,000 to 45,000 clones, 87% observed once, and the top ten hold approximately 7.2%. The material was peripheral blood, obtained before any cancer treatment. The receptors come from a woman aged 40-75 years with stage I lung adenocarcinoma.

The chain is built from TRBV6-5 and TRBJ2-7; 9 positions match TRBD1. Trimming at V came to 0 bases and at J to 2 bases, leaving 2 bases not matched to a gene. The CDR3 covers 15 residues. CDR1 is MNHEY and CDR2 is SVGAGI in the germline V gene. The DNA for the CDR3 is TGTGCCAGCAGTTACTCGGGGGACAGGGCCTACGAGCAGTACTTC. This codes for CASSYSGDRAYEQYF.

J is TRBJ1-6 and V is TRBV9; weak D call: TRBD1 (5 bases). CDR3 size: 15 residues. The V and J ends lost 0 bases and 8 bases respectively, with 12 bases between them. Germline CDR1 is SGDLS and CDR2 is YYNGEE. CDR3 region: CASSVGNRPHSPLHF. DNA for the CDR3: TGTGCCAGCAGCGTAGGGAACAGGCCTCATTCACCCCTCCACTTT.

In this sample, this clone turned up once. V is TRBV29-1 and J is TRBJ2-5; D gene unclear. The V end lost 3 bases, the J end lost 1 base, and 6 bases lay between the germline ends. Germline V gene data show CDR1 as SQVTM and CDR2 as ANQGSEA. The CDR3 extends over 12 amino acids. This CDR3 is CSVEAAQETQYF. The CDR3 nucleotides read TGCAGCGTTGAGGCAGCCCAAGAGACCCAGTACTTC.